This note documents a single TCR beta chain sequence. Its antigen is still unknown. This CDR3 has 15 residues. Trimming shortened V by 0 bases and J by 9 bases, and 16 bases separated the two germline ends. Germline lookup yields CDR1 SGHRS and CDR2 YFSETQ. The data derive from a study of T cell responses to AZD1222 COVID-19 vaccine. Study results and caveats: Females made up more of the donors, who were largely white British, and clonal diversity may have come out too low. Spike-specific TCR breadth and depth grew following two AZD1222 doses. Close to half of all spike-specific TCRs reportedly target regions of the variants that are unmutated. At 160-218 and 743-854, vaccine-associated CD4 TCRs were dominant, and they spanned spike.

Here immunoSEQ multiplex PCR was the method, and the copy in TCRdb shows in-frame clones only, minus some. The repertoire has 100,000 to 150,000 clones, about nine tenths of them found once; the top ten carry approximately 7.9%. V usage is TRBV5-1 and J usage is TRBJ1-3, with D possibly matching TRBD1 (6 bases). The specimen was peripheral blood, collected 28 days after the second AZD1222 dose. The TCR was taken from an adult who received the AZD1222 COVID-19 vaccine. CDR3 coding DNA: TGCGCCAGCAGCTTGGATGGACAGTCGGATGGCACCATATATTTT. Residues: CASSLDGQSDGTIYF.